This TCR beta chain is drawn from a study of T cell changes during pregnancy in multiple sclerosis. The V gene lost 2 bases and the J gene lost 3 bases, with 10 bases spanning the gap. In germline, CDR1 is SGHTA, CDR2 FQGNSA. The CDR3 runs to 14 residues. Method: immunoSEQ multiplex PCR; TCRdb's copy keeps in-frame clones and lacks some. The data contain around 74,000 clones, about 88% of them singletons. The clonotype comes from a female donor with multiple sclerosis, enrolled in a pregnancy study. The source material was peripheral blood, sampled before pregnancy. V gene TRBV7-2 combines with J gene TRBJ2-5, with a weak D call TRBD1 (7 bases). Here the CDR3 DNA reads TGTGCCAGCAGCTTAAGCAGGGGGGAAGAGACCCAGTACTTC. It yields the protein CASSLSRGEETQYF.